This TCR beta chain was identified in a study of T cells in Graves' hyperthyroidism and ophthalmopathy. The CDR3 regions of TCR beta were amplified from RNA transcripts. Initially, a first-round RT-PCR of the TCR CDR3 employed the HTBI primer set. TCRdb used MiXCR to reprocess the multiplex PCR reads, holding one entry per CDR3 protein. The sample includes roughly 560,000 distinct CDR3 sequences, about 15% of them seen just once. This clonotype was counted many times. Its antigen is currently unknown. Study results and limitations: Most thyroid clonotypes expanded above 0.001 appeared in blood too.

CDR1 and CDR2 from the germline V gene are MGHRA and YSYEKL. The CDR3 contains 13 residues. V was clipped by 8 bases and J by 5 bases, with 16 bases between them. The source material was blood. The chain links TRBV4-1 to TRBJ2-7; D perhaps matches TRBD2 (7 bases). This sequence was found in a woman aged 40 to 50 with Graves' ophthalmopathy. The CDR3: CASGRGGPDEQYF. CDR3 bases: TGCGCCAGCGGTAGGGGGGGGCCAGACGAGCAGTACTTC.